This T cell receptor (beta chain) was retrieved from a study of blood T cell repertoires in COVID-19 (dated by TCRdb to about 2020). Regarding the complete study: Collaborator samples came from the United States, Italy and Spain and covered acute and convalescent phases of COVID-19. The prospective study material was composed of cDNA or gDNA derived from T cells, B-cell-depleted T cells, or PBMCs. Deeply sampled blood TCRbeta repertoires from subjects exposed to, actively infected with, or recovered from COVID-19 were included in the dataset. The repertoires were released in a freely available public database meant as a resource for research on the immune response to SARS-CoV-2. Samples came from the ongoing ImmuneRACE study (first 160 participants) plus 1,254 subjects from 6 global collaborators. Sample metadata almost always included a de-identified subject ID, COVID-19 status, age in years and sex. Where HLA class I and class II types were available, the types were taken from metadata supplied by the sample provider, not from assay-based typing. What the work shows at the level of the full study, not this receptor alone: The amount of clinical and demographic metadata varied by source and participant and was provided uncurated.

From its cysteine to its phenylalanine, the CDR3 spans 12 amino acids. Left in the record is the CDR3 DNA by itself, 36 bases read in frame from the first base. CDR1 is given as SGHAT and CDR2 as FQNNGV, both from the germline V gene. Here V drops 3 bases and J drops 8 bases, and the junction holds 1 base not matched to any gene. The immunoSEQ Assay, a bias-controlled multiplex PCR, was used to amplify TCRbeta CDR3 regions from genomic DNA. As for how the authors treated the data: The number of nucleated cells in each sample was estimated by amplification of reference gene primers within the assay. To quantify the absolute abundance of each unique TCRbeta CDR3 rearrangement, sequence reads were collapsed and filtered. Productive Simpson clonality was computed per sample as the square root of Simpson's diversity index over productive rearrangements. Held by TCRdb, this immuneACCESS table contains in-frame sequences only and omits some clones. Under half of the omission traces to an unresolved V gene where checked; the cause of the rest is unknown. V and J calls and clone size are those listed in that table; D and trimming were worked out from the DNA. The sample table lists over 150,000 clones, around 80% of them with a count of one. The ten largest clones add up to around 19% of the sample.

With respect to this clone: The antigen this receptor binds is unknown. Base quality data are lacking; no much larger clone is found one base away.

A second Seattle source provided samples from volunteer blood donors who had recovered from COVID-19. Each collaborating institution followed its own protocols to collect whole blood in K2EDTA tubes. For TCRbeta analysis, collaborators shipped samples as frozen whole blood, isolated PBMCs, or DNA extracted from either of those sample types. The rearrangement combines TRBV11-2 with TRBJ2-1, and 7 junction bases match TRBD2. This TCR was recovered from a woman aged 70-85 years who had recovered from COVID-19. Sample: peripheral blood. The CDR3 amino acid sequence is: CASSLAGDEQFF. The DNA reads TGTGCCAGCAGCTTGGCGGGGGATGAGCAGTTCTTC.